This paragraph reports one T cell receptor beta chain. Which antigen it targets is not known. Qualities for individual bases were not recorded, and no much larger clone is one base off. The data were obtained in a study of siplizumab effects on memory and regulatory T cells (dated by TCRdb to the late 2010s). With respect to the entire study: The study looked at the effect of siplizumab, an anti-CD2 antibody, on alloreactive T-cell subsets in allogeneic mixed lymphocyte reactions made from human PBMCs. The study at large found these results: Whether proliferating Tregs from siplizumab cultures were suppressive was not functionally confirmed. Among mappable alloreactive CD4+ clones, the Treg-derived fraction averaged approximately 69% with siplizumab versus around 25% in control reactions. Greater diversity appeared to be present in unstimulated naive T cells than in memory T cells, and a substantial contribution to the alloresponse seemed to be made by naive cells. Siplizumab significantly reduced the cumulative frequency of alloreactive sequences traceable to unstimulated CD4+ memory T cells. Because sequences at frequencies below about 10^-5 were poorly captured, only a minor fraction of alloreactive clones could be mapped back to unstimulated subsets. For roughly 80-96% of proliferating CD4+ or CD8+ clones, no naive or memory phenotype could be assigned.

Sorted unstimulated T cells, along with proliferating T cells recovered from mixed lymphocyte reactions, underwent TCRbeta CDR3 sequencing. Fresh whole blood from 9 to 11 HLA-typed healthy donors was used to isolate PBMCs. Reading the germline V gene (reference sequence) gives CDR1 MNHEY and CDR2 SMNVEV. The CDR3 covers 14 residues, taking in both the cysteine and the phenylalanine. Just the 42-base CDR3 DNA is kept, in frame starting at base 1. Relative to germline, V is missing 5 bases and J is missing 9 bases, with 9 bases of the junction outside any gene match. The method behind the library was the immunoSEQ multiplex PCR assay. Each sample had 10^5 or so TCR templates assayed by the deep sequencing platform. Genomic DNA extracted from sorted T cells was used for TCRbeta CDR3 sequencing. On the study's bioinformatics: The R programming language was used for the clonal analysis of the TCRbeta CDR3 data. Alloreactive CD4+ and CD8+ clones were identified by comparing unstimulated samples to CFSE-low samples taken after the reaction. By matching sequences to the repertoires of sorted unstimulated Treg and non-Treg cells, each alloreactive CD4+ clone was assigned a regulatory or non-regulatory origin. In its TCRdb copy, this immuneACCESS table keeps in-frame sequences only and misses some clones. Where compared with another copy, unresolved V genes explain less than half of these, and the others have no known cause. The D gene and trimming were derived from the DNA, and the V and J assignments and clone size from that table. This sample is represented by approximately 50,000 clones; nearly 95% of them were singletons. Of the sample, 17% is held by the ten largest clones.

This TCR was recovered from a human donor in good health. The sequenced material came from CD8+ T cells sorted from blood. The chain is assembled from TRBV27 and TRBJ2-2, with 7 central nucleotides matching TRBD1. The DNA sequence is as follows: TGTGCCAGCAGTCTTAGGCAACAGGGGTGGGAGCTGTTTTTT. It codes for CASSLRQQGWELFF.